This TCR beta chain was retrieved from a study of cytomegalovirus exposure and HLA in healthy donors (dated by TCRdb to the late 2010s). Regarding the complete study: According to a later analysis, the 120 validation repertoires were produced on the same platform as the 666 repertoires of the first cohort. The study aimed to test whether cataloging public T cell receptors could reveal signatures of past pathogen exposure. Besides the first cohort of under 700 subjects, a separate validation cohort made up of 120 different subjects was used. High-throughput TCR immunosequencing, statistical association of individual TCRs with disease status, and machine learning were combined to predict cytomegalovirus infection status.

Receptor amplification or capture employed the immunoSEQ multiplex PCR assay. The published analysis was carried out like this. A statistical classification framework was built to diagnose cytomegalovirus status from the catalog of TCR beta chain sequences. TCRdb provides this immuneACCESS table in a form limited to in-frame rearrangements. Some clones are lacking; in checked studies, under half of them reflect an unresolved V gene, and why the rest are absent is not known. The D gene and trimming were derived from the DNA, and the V and J assignments and clone size from that table. The sample profile shows tens of thousands of clones; 85% to 95% of them were found once. Of the sample, 0.6% to 0.8% falls within the top ten clones. The donors were included in the validation cohort of roughly 120 subjects, a group kept apart from the roughly 690-subject first cohort. Inclusive of the bounding cysteine and phenylalanine, the CDR3 is 17 residues long. CDR3 DNA only is kept here, 51 bases in frame from base 1. The germline V gene (reference sequence) supplies CDR1 MNHEY and CDR2 SMNVEV. V is trimmed back by 2 bases and J by 4 bases, and the junction contains 11 bases that no gene match accounts for.

Note on this clone: The antigen it binds to is not known. Per-nucleotide qualities are absent, and no much larger clonotype sits a single base away.

Study-wide findings and limitations: The study listed approximately 150 TCR beta chains as associated with cytomegalovirus. According to the authors, the approach could potentially be generalized to other disease states and immunological phenotypes. Most TCR sequences were seen in very few donors, while some public TCRs were found in many individuals. In vitro tests confirmed that three of the cytomegalovirus-associated TCR beta chains recognize cytomegalovirus antigens. The classifier was reported to diagnose cytomegalovirus status with high specificity and sensitivity in both the original cohort and the validation cohort. All 120 or so repertoires were used to score co-occurrence in the validation cohort in a later analysis, because that analysis had no HLA typing for the cohort. Subsequent analysis determined that TCRs grouped into clusters in the first cohort also showed a tendency toward co-occurrence across the approximately 120 validation repertoires, and approximately 94% of cluster scores exceeded 0.

This receptor was taken from a woman aged 18-35 years in good health and CMV-seronegative. Recombination linked TRBV27 to TRBJ2-5, with 9 junctional bases fitting TRBD2. Sequenced input: PBMCs. The DNA reads TGTGCCAGCAGTTTAAGGCGGGGGGGCCATAAAGGAGAGACCCAGTACTTC. Its translation is CASSLRRGGHKGETQYF.